One and the same sample provided the 32 T cell receptor beta chains below, sequenced in a study of T cell responses to AZD1222 COVID-19 vaccine. Sequencing used immunoSEQ multiplex PCR; TCRdb keeps in-frame clones, though not all of them. The sample shows roughly 170,000 clones, 90% to 95% of them seen only once. This specimen consisted of peripheral blood, obtained 28 days after the second AZD1222 dose. The receptors here all came from an adult who received the AZD1222 COVID-19 vaccine.

The chain employs TRBV10-2 and TRBJ1-5; 7 bases are shared with TRBD1. V trimming: 10 bases; J trimming: 1 base; junction bases outside the gene matches: 13. Germline V gene data show CDR1 as WSHSY and CDR2 as SAAADI. There are 16 residues in the CDR3. CDR3 sequence: CATRRQGGMSNQPQHF. The CDR3 DNA is TGCGCCACCAGAAGACAGGGCGGCATGAGCAATCAGCCCCAGCATTTT.

The chain uses TRBV28 and TRBJ1-2; no definite D call. In germline, CDR1 is MDHEN, CDR2 SYDVKM. The CDR3 is 14 residues long. With 5 bases removed from V and 0 bases from J, the gap between germline ends came to 10 bases. As DNA, the CDR3 is TGTGCCAGCAGTCTCGGGAGGGCTAACTATGGCTACACCTTC. Amino acid sequence: CASSLGRANYGYTF.

This clone was recorded only once. The chain couples TRBV29-1 to TRBJ2-7; the match to TRBD1 covers 7 bases. CDR3 size: 15 residues. V gave up 4 bases and J gave up 2 bases; unmatched junction bases: 11. CDR1 and CDR2 (germline): SQVTM, ANQGSEA. For the CDR3, the DNA is TGCAGCGTTGTTCCCGACAGGGTCGCCACCTACGAGCAGTACTTC. Amino acid sequence: CSVVPDRVATYEQYF.

The chain combines TRBV28 with TRBJ1-1; the D gene is possibly TRBD1 (5 bases). The V end lost 3 bases, the J end lost 11 bases, and 13 bases lay between the germline ends. CDR3 length: 12 amino acids. In germline, CDR1 is MDHEN, CDR2 SYDVKM. The CDR3 nucleotides read TGTGCCAGCAGTTTTTCCCGGGGCTCGGCTTTCTTT. Protein sequence: CASSFSRGSAFF.

The genes are TRBV28 and TRBJ1-1; D perhaps matches TRBD1 (6 bases). V dropped 4 bases and J dropped 10 bases, with 22 bases sitting between them. This CDR3 is built from 15 residues. Germline CDR1 MDHEN, CDR2 SYDVKM. The CDR3 nucleotides read TGTGCCAGCAGTTCCCCAACCAGGGGTGGGTTTGGAGCTTTCTTT. Translated: CASSSPTRGGFGAFF.

This rearrangement joins TRBV30 to TRBJ1-2; D not certain. The germline V gene encodes CDR1 GTSNPN and CDR2 SVGIG (reference sequence). The CDR3 spans 13 residues. Trimming took 5 bases from V and 3 from J, leaving 13 bases between them. CDR3 in DNA: TGTGCCTGGGGCGAGGGAGGCGACTATGGCTACACCTTC. Its protein product is CAWGEGGDYGYTF.

The chain joins TRBV28 to TRBJ1-1; D might be TRBD1 (5 bases). This CDR3 is built from 14 residues. The germline CDR1 and CDR2 sequences are MDHEN and SYDVKM. Trimming stripped 6 bases from V and 8 bases from J, with 19 bases between. CDR3 loop: CASSLTSRVKEAFF. In DNA form, the CDR3 reads TGTGCCAGCAGCCTTACTTCCAGGGTTAAAGAAGCTTTCTTT.

CDR3 protein: CAISARGMGAANYGYTF. The CDR3 coding sequence is TGTGCCATCAGTGCCCGTGGGATGGGGGCGGCTAACTATGGCTACACCTTC. This chain links TRBV10-3 with TRBJ1-2; TRBD1 is a possible D gene (6 bases). CDR1 and CDR2 (germline): ENHRY, SYGVKD. Between the trimmed V and J ends, which lost 4 bases and 0 bases, there was a span of 18 bases. The CDR3 is made up of 17 amino acids.

This clone appeared a single time. The chain recombines TRBV19 with TRBJ1-4, with D possibly TRBD1 on 5 matching bases. The V end lost 6 bases, the J end lost 0 bases, and 14 bases lay between the germline ends. The CDR3 contains 16 residues. The germline gives CDR1 LNHDA, CDR2 SQIVND (reference sequence). CDR3: CASSPIQGSTNEKLFF. The CDR3 nucleotides are TGTGCCAGTAGCCCAATCCAGGGATCAACTAATGAAAAACTGTTTTTT.

This clone was detected a few times. J is TRBJ1-2 and V is TRBV5-6, with D unclear. CDR1 and CDR2 (germline): SGHDT, YYEEEE. Trimming took off 0 bases at V and 4 bases at J, with 4 bases between the two ends. The CDR3 runs 12 residues. CDR3 amino acids: CASSLDGYGYTF. In DNA, the CDR3 is TGTGCCAGCAGCTTGGACGGCTATGGCTACACCTTC. Full variable domain (outside the CDR3, taken from reference TRBV5-6 and TRBJ1-2): DAGVTQSPTHLIKTRGQQVTLRCSPKSGHDTVSWYQQALGQGPQFIFQYYEEEERQRGNFPDRFSGHQFPNYSSELNVNALLLGDSALYLCASSLDGYGYTFGSGTRLTVV.

The V gene is TRBV30, the J gene TRBJ2-5; possibly TRBD1 or TRBD2 for D (5 bases each). With 3 bases removed from V and 2 bases from J, the gap between germline ends came to 13 bases. This CDR3 is 14 amino acids long. Germline V gene sequence: CDR1 GTSNPN, CDR2 SVGIG (reference sequence). Here the CDR3 reads CAWSRGRGQETQYF. CDR3 nucleotide sequence: TGTGCCTGGAGCCGGGGACGGGGACAAGAGACCCAGTACTTC. The variable domain in full, with the rest retrieved from reference TRBV30 and TRBJ2-5, is SQTIHQWPATLVQPVGSPLSLECTVEGTSNPNLYWYRQAAGRGLQLLFYSVGIGQISSEVPQNLSASRPQDRQFILSSKKLLLSDSGFYLCAWSRGRGQETQYFGPGTRLLVL.

The chain links TRBV5-1 to TRBJ2-2; 10 positions match TRBD1. J gave up 6 bases and V 0 bases, and 5 bases lay outside the gene matches. CDR3 length: 16 amino acids. Germline V gene data show CDR1 as SGHRS and CDR2 as YFSETQ. CDR3 sequence reads: CASSLVDRGNSGELFF. In nucleotides, the CDR3 is TGCGCCAGCAGCTTGGTGGACAGGGGGAATTCCGGGGAGCTGTTTTTT. Variable domain in full (rest from reference TRBV5-1 and TRBJ2-2): KAGVTQTPRYLIKTRGQQVTLSCSPISGHRSVSWYQQTPGQGLQFLFEYFSETQRNKGNFPGRFSGRQFSNSRSEMNVSTLELGDSALYLCASSLVDRGNSGELFFGEGSRLTVL.

V is TRBV6-6 and J is TRBJ2-7; 11 nucleotides agree with TRBD1. The CDR3 has 16 residues. With V trimmed by 4 bases and J by 3 bases, 8 bases remained unmatched. Germline V gene lookup returns CDR1 MNHNY and CDR2 SVGAGI (reference sequence). The CDR3 loop is CASSFTGTGGRYEQYF. CDR3 nucleotides: TGTGCCAGCAGTTTTACCGGGACAGGGGGGCGCTACGAGCAGTACTTC.

This clone has only one observation. The sample carries other DNA sequences with the same CDR3. The chain has TRBV5-4 and TRBJ2-2; D gene ambiguous. This CDR3 has 15 residues. V was cut by 0 bases and J by 0 bases, with 6 bases left in between. Germline CDR1 SGHNT, CDR2 YYREEE (reference sequence). The CDR3 nucleotides are TGTGCCAGCAGCTTGGGGCTAGCGAACACCGGGGAGCTGTTTTTT. Residues: CASSLGLANTGELFF.

The CDR3 DNA follows: TGTGCCAGCAGTCCCCGGAAGGGCCCAGAGACCCAGTACTTC. Translated: CASSPRKGPETQYF. This chain uses TRBV6-2 or TRBV6-3 with TRBJ2-5, with D unclear. Trimming cost V 5 bases and J 4 bases, with 14 bases left between them. This CDR3 is built from 14 residues. CDR1 is MNHEY and CDR2 is SVGEGT in the germline V gene.

The V and J genes are TRBV5-1 and TRBJ2-1, with D uncertain. The CDR3 is made up of 13 amino acids. CDR1 and CDR2 from the germline V gene are SGHRS and YFSETQ. Trimming took 2 bases from V and 6 from J, leaving 9 bases between them. DNA for the CDR3: TGCGCCAGCAGCTTAGGACGGGCCAATGAGCAGTTCTTC. It yields the protein CASSLGRANEQFF.

The chain uses TRBV27 and TRBJ2-7; no firm D call. Germline values: CDR1 MNHEY, CDR2 SMNVEV (reference sequence). The V end was cut by 3 bases, the J end by 0 bases, with 9 bases between. The CDR3 runs 14 residues. CDR3 residues: CASSFADNSYEQYF. In nucleotides, the CDR3 is TGTGCCAGCAGTTTTGCAGATAACTCCTACGAGCAGTACTTC.

V and J are TRBV28 and TRBJ2-3, with TRBD2 matching over 7 bases. The germline V gene has CDR1 MDHEN and CDR2 SYDVKM. CDR3 size: 15 residues. Trimming removed 4 bases from V and 1 base from J; junction bases left unmatched: 5. In DNA form, the CDR3 reads TGTGCCAGCAGTTGGGGGAGGGCGGGCACAGATACGCAGTATTTT. Encoded protein: CASSWGRAGTDTQYF.

The chain is built from TRBV27 and TRBJ1-5, with TRBD1 matching 7 bases. Germline lookup yields CDR1 MNHEY and CDR2 SMNVEV (reference sequence). This CDR3 comprises 14 residues. The ends lost 6 bases at V and 3 bases at J; junction bases unmatched: 5. The CDR3 is CASSLQGTNQPQHF. The CDR3 nucleotides are TGTGCCAGCAGCCTACAGGGGACCAATCAGCCCCAGCATTTT.

The gene calls are TRBV6-1 and TRBJ1-2, with D uncertain. The CDR3 contains 13 residues. Trimming removed 1 base from V and 11 bases from J, with 14 bases in between. Germline CDR1 and CDR2: MNHNS and SASEGT. In DNA form, the CDR3 reads TGTGCCAGCAGTGAAGGGTCTCGCCCTTGGTACACCTTC. Its protein is CASSEGSRPWYTF.

V is TRBV11-3 and J is TRBJ2-2; D uncertain. Trimming cost V 5 bases and J 4 bases, with 14 bases left between them. The V gene's germline CDR1 is SGHNT and CDR2 YENEEA. The CDR3 loop spans 15 amino acids. CDR3 DNA sequence: TGTGCCAGCAGCCCCGGAGTAGGGCTCACCGGGGAGCTGTTTTTT. The encoded protein is CASSPGVGLTGELFF.

This sequence joins TRBV28 and TRBJ1-5; D is possibly TRBD1 (5 bases). V dropped 7 bases and J dropped 0 bases, with 22 bases sitting between them. This CDR3 is 18 amino acids long. Looked up from germline, CDR1 is MDHEN and CDR2 is SYDVKM. This chain's CDR3 is CASILDLNRFHSNQPQHF. In DNA form, the CDR3 reads TGTGCCAGCATCTTAGACTTGAACAGGTTCCATAGCAATCAGCCCCAGCATTTT.

The chain links TRBV5-1 to TRBJ2-3; 8 nucleotides agree with TRBD1. V lost 9 bases and J lost 2; bases outside the gene matches: 14. Germline V lookup: CDR1 SGHRS, CDR2 YFSETQ. This CDR3 has 16 amino acids. CDR3 protein: CATEARSQGDTDTQYF. DNA of the CDR3: TGCGCCACCGAGGCCCGGTCACAGGGGGACACAGATACGCAGTATTTT.

This chain uses TRBV23-1 with TRBJ2-1, with 8 positions matching TRBD1. TRBV23-1 is annotated as an ORF whose role is uncertain. V dropped 0 bases and J dropped 4; count of bases not matched to a gene: 8. The CDR3 is 17 residues long. The DNA for the CDR3 is TGCGCCAGCAGTCAATCGTGGACAGGGTTGAGTTACAATGAGCAGTTCTTC. Protein: CASSQSWTGLSYNEQFF.

The table lists this clone with a count of one. The chain employs TRBV11-2 and TRBJ2-7; TRBD1 agrees at 8 bases. Germline trimming cut 1 base from V and 7 bases from J; bases unmatched to any gene: 6. Germline V gene lookup returns CDR1 SGHAT and CDR2 FQNNGV. The CDR3 covers 14 residues. CDR3 residues: CASSLAQGAREQYF. The CDR3, as DNA: TGTGCCAGCAGCTTAGCCCAGGGGGCGCGTGAGCAGTACTTC. The variable domain in full, completed from reference TRBV11-2 and TRBJ2-7, reads EAGVAQSPRYKIIEKRQSVAFWCNPISGHATLYWYQQILGQGPKLLIQFQNNGVVDDSQLPKDRFSAERLKGVDSTLKIQPAKLEDSAVYLCASSLAQGAREQYFGPGTRLTVT.

The rearrangement joins TRBV4-3 to TRBJ1-1; D perhaps matches TRBD1 (6 bases). Germline CDR1 is LGHNA and CDR2 is YSLEER. This CDR3 is 16 amino acids long. The V gene lost 1 base and the J gene lost 1 base, with 13 bases spanning the gap. CDR3 protein: CASSQGLGQQNTEAFF. The CDR3 DNA sequence: TGCGCCAGCAGCCAAGGGTTAGGACAGCAGAACACTGAAGCTTTCTTT.

CDR3 residues: CSASSSEAFF. The CDR3 DNA follows: TGCAGTGCTAGTTCGAGTGAAGCTTTCTTT. V gene TRBV20-1 combines with J gene TRBJ1-1; D not resolved. Germline V gene data show CDR1 as DFQATT and CDR2 as SNEGSKA (reference sequence). The V gene lost 3 bases and the J gene lost 7 bases, with 6 bases spanning the gap. This CDR3 is 10 amino acids long.

This rearrangement joins TRBV9 to TRBJ2-7, with unresolved D. This CDR3 comprises 14 residues. Germline lookup yields CDR1 SGDLS and CDR2 YYNGEE. V lost 0 bases, J lost 1 base, and 8 bases lay in between. CDR3 sequence reads: CASSVGKGSYEQYF. In DNA, the CDR3 is TGTGCCAGCAGCGTAGGGAAGGGATCCTACGAGCAGTACTTC.

This chain joins TRBV9 and TRBJ1-4; the D is unclear. V was trimmed by 0 bases and J by 7 bases, leaving 13 bases between them. Germline-derived CDR1 and CDR2 are SGDLS and YYNGEE. The CDR3 sequence is 15 residues long. The chain's CDR3 is CASSVGHRDGEKLFF. As DNA, the CDR3 is TGTGCCAGCAGCGTAGGTCATAGGGATGGTGAAAAACTGTTTTTT. Variable domain in full (rest from reference TRBV9 and TRBJ1-4): DSGVTQTPKHLITATGQRVTLRCSPRSGDLSVYWYQQSLDQGLQFLIQYYNGEERAKGNILERFSAQQFPDLHSELNLSSLELGDSALYFCASSVGHRDGEKLFFGSGTQLSVL.

The chain employs TRBV5-1 and TRBJ2-5, with TRBD2 matching over 9 bases. Trimming took 6 bases from V and 5 from J; bases not matched to a gene: 8. CDR3 size: 14 residues. Germline CDR1 and CDR2: SGHRS and YFSETQ. The CDR3 DNA sequence: TGCGCCAGCAACGAGGGACTAGCTCTGGAGACCCAGTACTTC. This codes for CASNEGLALETQYF.

This clone was seen a single time. The rearrangement links TRBV5-1 to TRBJ1-6; tentatively, D is TRBD1 (5 bases). From germline, CDR1 is SGHRS and CDR2 YFSETQ. V shed 0 bases and J shed 6 bases, with 10 bases lying between them. This CDR3 is 15 amino acids long. CDR3 coding DNA: TGCGCCAGCAGCTTGGCTGGGGGGGGTAATTCACCCCTCCACTTT. Translating it yields CASSLAGGGNSPLHF.

The gene calls are TRBV24-1 and TRBJ1-5; 8 positions agree with TRBD1. CDR1 is KGHDR and CDR2 is SFDVKD in the germline V gene. The CDR3 runs to 16 residues. V was pared by 3 bases and J by 1 base, with 4 bases of the junction left unmatched. CDR3 sequence: CATSDATGVSNQPQHF. In DNA form, the CDR3 reads TGTGCCACCAGTGATGCGACAGGGGTGAGCAATCAGCCCCAGCATTTT.